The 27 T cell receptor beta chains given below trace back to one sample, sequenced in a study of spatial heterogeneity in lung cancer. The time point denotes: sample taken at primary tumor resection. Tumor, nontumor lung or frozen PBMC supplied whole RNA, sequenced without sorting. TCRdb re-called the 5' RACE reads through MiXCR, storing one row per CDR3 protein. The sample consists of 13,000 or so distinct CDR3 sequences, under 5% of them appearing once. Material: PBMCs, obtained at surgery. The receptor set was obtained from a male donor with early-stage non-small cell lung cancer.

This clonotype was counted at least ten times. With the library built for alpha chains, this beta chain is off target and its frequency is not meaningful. CDR3 sequence: CASRRGQQETQYF. DNA for the CDR3: TGTGCCAGCAGGCGCGGGCAGCAAGAGACCCAGTACTTC. The chain couples TRBV11-1 to TRBJ2-5; tentative D call: TRBD2 (5 bases). There are 13 residues in the CDR3. V was shortened by 6 bases and J by 2 bases, with 10 bases between the two germline ends. CDR1 is SGHAT, CDR2 FQDESV, per germline (reference sequence).

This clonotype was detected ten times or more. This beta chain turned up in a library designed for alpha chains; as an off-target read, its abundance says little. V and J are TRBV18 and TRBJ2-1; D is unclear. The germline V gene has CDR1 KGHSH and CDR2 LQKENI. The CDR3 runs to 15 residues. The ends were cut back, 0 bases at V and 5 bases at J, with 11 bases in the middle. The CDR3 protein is CASSPPSAVDNEQFF. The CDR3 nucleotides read TGTGCCAGCTCACCACCATCTGCGGTGGACAATGAGCAGTTCTTC.

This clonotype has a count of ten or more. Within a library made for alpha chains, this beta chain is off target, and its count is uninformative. The CDR3 bases are TGTGCCAGCTGTTCCTACGAGCAGTACTTC. Protein: CASCSYEQYF. This chain links TRBV6-2 or TRBV6-3 with TRBJ2-7; D is undetermined. The CDR3 runs 10 residues. V was clipped by 8 bases and J by 1 base, with 3 bases between them. The V gene's germline CDR1 is MNHEY and CDR2 SVGEGT.

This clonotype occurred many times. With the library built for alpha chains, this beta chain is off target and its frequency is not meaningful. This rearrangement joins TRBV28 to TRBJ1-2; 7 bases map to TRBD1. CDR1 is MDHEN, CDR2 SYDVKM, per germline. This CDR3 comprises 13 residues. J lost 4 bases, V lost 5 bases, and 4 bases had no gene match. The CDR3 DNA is TGTGCCAGCAGTACAGGGGCCGTCTATGGCTACACCTTC. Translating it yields CASSTGAVYGYTF.

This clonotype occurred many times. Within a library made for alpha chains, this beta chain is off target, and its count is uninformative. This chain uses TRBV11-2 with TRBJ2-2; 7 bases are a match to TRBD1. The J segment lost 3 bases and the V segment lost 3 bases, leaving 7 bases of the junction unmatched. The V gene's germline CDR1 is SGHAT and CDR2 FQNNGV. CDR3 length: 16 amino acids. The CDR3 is CASSFATGIDTGELFF. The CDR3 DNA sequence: TGTGCCAGCAGCTTCGCGACAGGGATTGACACCGGGGAGCTGTTTTTT.

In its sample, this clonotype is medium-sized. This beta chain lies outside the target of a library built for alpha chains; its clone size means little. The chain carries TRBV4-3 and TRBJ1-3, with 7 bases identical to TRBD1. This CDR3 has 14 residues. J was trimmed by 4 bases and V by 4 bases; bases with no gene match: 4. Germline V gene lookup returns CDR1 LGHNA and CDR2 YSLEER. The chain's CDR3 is CASSPGGSGNTIYF. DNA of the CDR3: TGCGCCAGCAGCCCAGGGGGTTCAGGAAACACCATATATTTT.

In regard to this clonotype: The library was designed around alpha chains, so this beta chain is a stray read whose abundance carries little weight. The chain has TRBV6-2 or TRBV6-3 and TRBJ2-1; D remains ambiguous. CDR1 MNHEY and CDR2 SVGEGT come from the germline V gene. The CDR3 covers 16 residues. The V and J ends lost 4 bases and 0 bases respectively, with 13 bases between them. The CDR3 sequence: CASSSPELSSYNEQFF. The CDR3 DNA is TGTGCCAGCAGTTCCCCTGAACTCAGCTCCTACAATGAGCAGTTCTTC.

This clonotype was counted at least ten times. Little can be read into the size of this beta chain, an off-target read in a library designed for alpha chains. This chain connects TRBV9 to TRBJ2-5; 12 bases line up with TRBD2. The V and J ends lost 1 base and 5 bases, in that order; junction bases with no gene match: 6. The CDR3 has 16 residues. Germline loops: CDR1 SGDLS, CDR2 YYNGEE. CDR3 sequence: CASSVLAGGPGETQYF. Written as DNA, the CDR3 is TGTGCCAGCAGCGTACTAGCGGGAGGGCCGGGGGAGACCCAGTACTTC.

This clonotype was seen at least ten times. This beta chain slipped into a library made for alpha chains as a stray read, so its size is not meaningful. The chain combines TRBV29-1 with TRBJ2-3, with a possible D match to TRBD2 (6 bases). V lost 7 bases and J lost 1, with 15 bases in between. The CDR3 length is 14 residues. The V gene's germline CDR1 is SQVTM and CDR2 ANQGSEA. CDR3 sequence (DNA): TGCAGCGGCGGGGTACTAGGCGGCACAGATACGCAGTATTTT. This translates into CSGGVLGGTDTQYF.

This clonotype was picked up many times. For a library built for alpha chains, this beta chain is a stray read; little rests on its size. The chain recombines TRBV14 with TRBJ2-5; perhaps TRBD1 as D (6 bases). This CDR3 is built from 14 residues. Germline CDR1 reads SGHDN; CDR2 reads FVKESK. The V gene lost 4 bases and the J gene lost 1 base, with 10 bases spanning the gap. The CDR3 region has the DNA TGTGCCAGCAGCCGGACAGTTGGCCAAGAGACCCAGTACTTC. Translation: CASSRTVGQETQYF.

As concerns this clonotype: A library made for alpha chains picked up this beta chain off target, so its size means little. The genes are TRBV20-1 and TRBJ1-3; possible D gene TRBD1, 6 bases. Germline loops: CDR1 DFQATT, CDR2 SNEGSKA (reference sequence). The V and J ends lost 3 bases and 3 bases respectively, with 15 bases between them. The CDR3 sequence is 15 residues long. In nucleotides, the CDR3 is TGCAGTGCTAGGGGAACAGGGCCGGTTGGAAACACCATATATTTT. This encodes CSARGTGPVGNTIYF.

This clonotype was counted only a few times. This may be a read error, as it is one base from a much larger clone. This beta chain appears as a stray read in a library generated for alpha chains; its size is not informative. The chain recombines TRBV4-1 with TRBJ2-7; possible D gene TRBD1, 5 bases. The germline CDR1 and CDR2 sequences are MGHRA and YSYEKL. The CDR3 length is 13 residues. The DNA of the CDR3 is TGCGACAGCAGCCATGTGGGGCAGTACGAGCAGTACTTC. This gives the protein CDSSHVGQYEQYF.

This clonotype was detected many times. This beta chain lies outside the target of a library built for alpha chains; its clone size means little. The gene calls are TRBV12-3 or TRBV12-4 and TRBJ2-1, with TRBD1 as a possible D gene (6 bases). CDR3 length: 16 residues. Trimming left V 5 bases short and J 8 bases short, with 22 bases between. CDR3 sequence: CASSGGGWSKVDEQFF. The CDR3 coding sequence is TGTGCCAGCAGTGGGGGCGGCTGGTCTAAGGTCGATGAGCAGTTCTTC.

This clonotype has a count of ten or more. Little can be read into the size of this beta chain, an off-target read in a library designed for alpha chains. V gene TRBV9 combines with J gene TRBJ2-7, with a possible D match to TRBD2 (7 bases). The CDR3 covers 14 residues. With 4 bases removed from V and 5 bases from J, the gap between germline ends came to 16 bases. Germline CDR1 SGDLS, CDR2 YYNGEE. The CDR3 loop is CASSLGGAQHEQYF. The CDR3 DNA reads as TGTGCCAGCAGCCTTGGGGGGGCTCAGCACGAGCAGTACTTC.

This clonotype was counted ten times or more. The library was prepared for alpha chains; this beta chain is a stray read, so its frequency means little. This CDR3 is CASSIAGGGAGTEAFF. The CDR3 DNA sequence: TGTGCCAGCAGCATCGCCGGTGGGGGCGCCGGCACTGAAGCTTTCTTT. The chain couples TRBV6-2 or TRBV6-3 to TRBJ1-1; D possibly corresponds to TRBD1 (6 bases). The V gene's germline CDR1 is MNHEY and CDR2 SVGEGT. The CDR3 loop spans 16 amino acids. Trimming took 6 bases from V and 4 from J, leaving 21 bases between them.

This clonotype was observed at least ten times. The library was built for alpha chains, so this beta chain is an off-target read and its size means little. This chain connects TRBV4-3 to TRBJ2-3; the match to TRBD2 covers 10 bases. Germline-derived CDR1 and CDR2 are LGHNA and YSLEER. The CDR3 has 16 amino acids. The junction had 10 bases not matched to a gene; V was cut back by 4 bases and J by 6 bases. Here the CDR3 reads CASSPLSGRPGDTQYF. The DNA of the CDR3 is TGCGCCAGCAGCCCCCTTAGCGGGAGGCCCGGGGATACGCAGTATTTT.

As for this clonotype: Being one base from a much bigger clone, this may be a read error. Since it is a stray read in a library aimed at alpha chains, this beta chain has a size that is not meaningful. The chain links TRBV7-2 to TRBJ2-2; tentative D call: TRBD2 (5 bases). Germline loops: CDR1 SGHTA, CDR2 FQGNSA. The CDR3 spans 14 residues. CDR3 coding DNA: TGTGCCAGCAGCATCTATTCGAACACCGGGGAGCTGTCTTTT. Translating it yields CASSIYSNTGELSF.

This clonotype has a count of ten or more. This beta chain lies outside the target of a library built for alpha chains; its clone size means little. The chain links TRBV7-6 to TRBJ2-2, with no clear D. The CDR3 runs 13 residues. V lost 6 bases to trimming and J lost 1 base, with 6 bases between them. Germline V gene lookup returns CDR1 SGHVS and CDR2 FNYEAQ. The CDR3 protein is CASSVRNTGELFF. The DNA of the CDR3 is TGTGCCAGCAGTGTCAGGAACACCGGGGAGCTGTTTTTT.

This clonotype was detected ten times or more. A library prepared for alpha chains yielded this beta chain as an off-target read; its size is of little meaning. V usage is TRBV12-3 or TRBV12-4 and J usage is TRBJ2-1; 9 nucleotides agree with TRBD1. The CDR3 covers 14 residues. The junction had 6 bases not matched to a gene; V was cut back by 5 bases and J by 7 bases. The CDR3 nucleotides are TGTGCCAGCAGTGGGGGGACAGGGCTTAATGAGCAGTTCTTC. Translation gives CASSGGTGLNEQFF.

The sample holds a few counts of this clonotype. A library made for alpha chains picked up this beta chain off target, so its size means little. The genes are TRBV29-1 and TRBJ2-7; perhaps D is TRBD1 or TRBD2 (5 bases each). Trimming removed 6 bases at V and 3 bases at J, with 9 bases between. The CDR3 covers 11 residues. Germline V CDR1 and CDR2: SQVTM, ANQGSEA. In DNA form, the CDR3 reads TGCAGCGTGGGGGACGGCTACGAGCAGTACTTC. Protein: CSVGDGYEQYF.

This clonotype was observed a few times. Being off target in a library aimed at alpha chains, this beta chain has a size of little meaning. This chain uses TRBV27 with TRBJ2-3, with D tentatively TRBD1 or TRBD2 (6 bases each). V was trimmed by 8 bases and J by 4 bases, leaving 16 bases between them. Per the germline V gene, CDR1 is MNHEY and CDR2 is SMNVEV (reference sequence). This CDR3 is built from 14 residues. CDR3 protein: CASSLGGASDTQYF. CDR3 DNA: TGTGCCAGCTCCCTCGGGGGCGCGTCAGATACGCAGTATTTT.

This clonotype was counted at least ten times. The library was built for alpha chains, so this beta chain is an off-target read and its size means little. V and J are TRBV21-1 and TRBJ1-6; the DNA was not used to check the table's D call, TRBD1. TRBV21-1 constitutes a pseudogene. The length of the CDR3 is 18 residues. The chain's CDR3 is CASSKEFGQALMGSPLHF. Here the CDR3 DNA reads TGTGCCAGCAGCAAAGAGTTCGGACAGGCCTTAATGGGTTCACCCCTCCACTTT.

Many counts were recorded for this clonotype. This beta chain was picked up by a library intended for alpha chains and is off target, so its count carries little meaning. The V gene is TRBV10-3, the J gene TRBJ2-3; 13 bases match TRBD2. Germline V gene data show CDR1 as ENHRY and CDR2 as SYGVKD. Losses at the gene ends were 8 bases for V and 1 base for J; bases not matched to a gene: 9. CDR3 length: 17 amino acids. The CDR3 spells CAIRPGLAGNGTDTQYF. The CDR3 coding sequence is TGTGCCATCCGACCGGGACTAGCGGGAAATGGCACAGATACGCAGTATTTT.

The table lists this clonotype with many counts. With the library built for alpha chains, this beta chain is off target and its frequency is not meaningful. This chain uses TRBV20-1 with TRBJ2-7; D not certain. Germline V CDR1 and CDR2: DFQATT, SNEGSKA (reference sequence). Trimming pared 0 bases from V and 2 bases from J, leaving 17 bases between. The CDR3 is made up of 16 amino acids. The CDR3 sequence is CSARDFQSDGPYEQYF. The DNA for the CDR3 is TGCAGTGCTAGAGATTTCCAATCGGACGGACCCTACGAGCAGTACTTC.

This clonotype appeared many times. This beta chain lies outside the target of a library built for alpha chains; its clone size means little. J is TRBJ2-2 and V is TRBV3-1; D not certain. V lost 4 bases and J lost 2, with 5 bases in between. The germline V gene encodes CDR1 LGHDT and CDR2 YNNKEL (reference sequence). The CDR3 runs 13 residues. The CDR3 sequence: CASSPTNTGELFF. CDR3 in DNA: TGTGCCAGCAGCCCGACAAACACCGGGGAGCTGTTTTTT.

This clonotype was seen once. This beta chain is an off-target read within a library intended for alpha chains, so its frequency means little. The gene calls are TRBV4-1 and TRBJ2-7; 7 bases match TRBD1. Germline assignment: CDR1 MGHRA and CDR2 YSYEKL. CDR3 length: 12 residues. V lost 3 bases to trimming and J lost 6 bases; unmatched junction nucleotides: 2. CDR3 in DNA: TGCGCCAGCAGCCAGACAGGGCGCGAGCAGTACTTC. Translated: CASSQTGREQYF.

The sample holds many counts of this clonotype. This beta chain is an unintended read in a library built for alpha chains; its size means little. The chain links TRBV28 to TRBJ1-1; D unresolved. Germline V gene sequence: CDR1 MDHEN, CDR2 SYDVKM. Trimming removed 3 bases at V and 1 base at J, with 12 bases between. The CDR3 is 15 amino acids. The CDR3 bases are TGTGCCAGCAGTTTTGGTGGGAAAGGGAACACTGAAGCTTTCTTT. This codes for CASSFGGKGNTEAFF.